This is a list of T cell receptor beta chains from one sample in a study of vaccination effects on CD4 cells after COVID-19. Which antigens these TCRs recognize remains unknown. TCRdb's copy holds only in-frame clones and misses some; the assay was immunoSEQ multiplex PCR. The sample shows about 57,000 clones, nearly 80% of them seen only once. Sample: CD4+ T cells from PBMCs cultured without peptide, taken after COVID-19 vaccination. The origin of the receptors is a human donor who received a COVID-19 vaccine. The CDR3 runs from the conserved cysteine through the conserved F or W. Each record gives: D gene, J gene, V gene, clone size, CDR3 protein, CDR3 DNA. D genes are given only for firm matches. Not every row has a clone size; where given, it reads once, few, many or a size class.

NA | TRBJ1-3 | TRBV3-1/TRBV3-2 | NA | CASSPSALSGNTIYF | TGTGCCAGCAGCCCATCGGCCCTGTCTGGAAACACCATATATTTT
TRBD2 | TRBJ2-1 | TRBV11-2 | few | CASSLSGGRHEQFF | TGTGCCAGCAGCCTTAGCGGGGGGCGGCATGAGCAGTTCTTC
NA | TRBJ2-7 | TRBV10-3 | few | CAISDGGKGYEQYF | TGTGCCATCAGTGATGGGGGTAAGGGCTACGAGCAGTACTTC
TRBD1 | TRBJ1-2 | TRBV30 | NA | CACDRGAYGYTF | TGTGCCTGCGACAGGGGGGCCTATGGCTACACCTTC
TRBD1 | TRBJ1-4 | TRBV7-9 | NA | CASSLDRAMKTNEKLFF | TGTGCCAGCAGCTTGGACAGGGCAATGAAAACTAATGAAAAACTGTTTTTT
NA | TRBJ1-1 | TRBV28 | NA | CASISGGQDTEAFF | TGTGCCAGCATCTCCGGGGGGCAGGACACTGAAGCTTTCTTT
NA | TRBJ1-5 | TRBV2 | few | CASPTRDQPQHF | TGTGCCAGCCCTACGCGGGATCAGCCCCAGCATTTT
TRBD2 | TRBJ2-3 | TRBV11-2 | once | CASMGLAGGLRDTQYF | TGTGCCAGCATGGGACTAGCGGGAGGACTACGGGATACGCAGTATTTT
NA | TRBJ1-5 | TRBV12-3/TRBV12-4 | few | CASSLPGQPQHF | TGTGCCAGCAGTTTACCGGGTCAGCCCCAGCATTTT
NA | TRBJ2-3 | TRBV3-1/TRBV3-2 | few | CASSQQGTPTDTQYF | TGTGCCAGCAGCCAACAGGGGACCCCCACAGATACGCAGTATTTT
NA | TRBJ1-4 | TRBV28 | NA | CASSAPARGEKLFF | TGTGCCAGCAGTGCGCCGGCTAGGGGGGAAAAACTGTTTTTT
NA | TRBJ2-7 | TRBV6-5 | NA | CAGSRDRAYEQYF | TGTGCCGGTTCACGGGACCGGGCCTACGAGCAGTACTTC
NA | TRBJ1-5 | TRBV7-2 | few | CASSPGPSNQPQHF | TGTGCCAGCAGCCCGGGACCGAGCAATCAGCCCCAGCATTTT
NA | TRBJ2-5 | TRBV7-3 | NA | CASSRQGGETQYF | TGTGCCAGCAGTCGACAGGGAGGGGAGACCCAGTACTTC
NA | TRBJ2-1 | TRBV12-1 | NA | CASGNGEQFF | TGTGCCAGCGGGAATGGGGAGCAGTTCTTC
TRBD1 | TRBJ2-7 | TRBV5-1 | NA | CASSFEPGGYEQYF | TGCGCCAGCAGCTTCGAGCCAGGGGGCTACGAGCAGTACTTC
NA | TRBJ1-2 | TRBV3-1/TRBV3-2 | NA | CASSQDYWQGENGYTF | TGTGCCAGCAGCCAAGATTATTGGCAGGGTGAGAATGGCTACACCTTC
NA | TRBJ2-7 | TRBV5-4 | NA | CASSLLQWGGVHEQYF | TGTGCCAGCAGCTTGCTCCAGTGGGGGGGCGTCCACGAGCAGTACTTC
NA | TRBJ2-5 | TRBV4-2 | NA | CASSQEKPSTQYF | TGTGCCAGCAGCCAAGAGAAGCCGTCGACCCAGTACTTC
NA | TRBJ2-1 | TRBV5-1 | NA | CASSFPQAGQNEQFF | TGCGCCAGCAGCTTCCCTCAAGCAGGCCAGAATGAGCAGTTCTTC
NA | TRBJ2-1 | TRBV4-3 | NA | CASSPLGRSSYNEQFF | TGCGCCAGCAGCCCGTTAGGGCGGAGCTCCTACAATGAGCAGTTCTTC
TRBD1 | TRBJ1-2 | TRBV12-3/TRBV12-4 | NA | CASSFEGASGYTF | TGTGCCAGCAGTTTTGAGGGGGCGAGTGGCTACACCTTC
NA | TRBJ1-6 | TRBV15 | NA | CATSRVLNSPLHF | TGTGCCACCAGCAGGGTCCTCAATTCACCCCTCCACTTT
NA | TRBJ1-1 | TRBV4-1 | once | CASSPLKTRVGKNTEAFF | TGCGCCAGCAGCCCCCTCAAAACCAGGGTTGGAAAAAACACTGAAGCTTTCTTT
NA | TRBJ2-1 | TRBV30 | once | CAWNGGRNEQFF | TGTGCCTGGAACGGGGGAAGGAATGAGCAGTTCTTC
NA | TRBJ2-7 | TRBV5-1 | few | CASSLGQTDEQYF | TGCGCCAGCAGCTTGGGACAGACCGACGAGCAGTACTTC
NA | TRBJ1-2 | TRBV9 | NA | CASSVDVRGDGYTF | TGTGCCAGCAGCGTAGATGTTAGGGGGGATGGCTACACCTTC
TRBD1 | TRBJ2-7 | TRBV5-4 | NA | CASSLSPGQGAYEQYF | TGTGCCAGCAGCTTGTCCCCAGGACAGGGGGCTTACGAGCAGTACTTC
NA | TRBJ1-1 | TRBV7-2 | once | CASSAEWGAFF | TGTGCCAGCAGCGCCGAGTGGGGAGCTTTCTTT
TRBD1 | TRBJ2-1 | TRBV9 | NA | CASSVGWTGGNEQFF | TGTGCCAGCAGCGTAGGGTGGACAGGAGGAAATGAGCAGTTCTTC
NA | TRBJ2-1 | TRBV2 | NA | CASSERRGSGEQFF | TGTGCCAGCAGTGAAAGGAGGGGCTCGGGCGAGCAGTTCTTC
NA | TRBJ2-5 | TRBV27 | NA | CASSLEARGETQYF | TGTGCCAGCAGTTTAGAGGCCCGGGGAGAGACCCAGTACTTC
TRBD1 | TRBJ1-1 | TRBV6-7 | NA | CASSYSGGSKLEAFF | TGTGCCAGCAGTTACTCAGGGGGCTCGAAGCTTGAAGCTTTCTTT
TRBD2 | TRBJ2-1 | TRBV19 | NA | CASSSWTSLNEQFF | TGTGCCAGTAGTTCGTGGACTAGTCTTAATGAGCAGTTCTTC
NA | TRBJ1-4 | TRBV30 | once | CAWSKTTREKLFF | TGTGCCTGGAGTAAAACAACGAGGGAAAAACTGTTTTTT
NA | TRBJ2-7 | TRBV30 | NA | CAWRGLSSSYEQYF | TGTGCCTGGAGGGGACTTTCAAGCTCCTACGAGCAGTACTTC
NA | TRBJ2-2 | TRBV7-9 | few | CASRGEFNTGELFF | TGTGCCAGCAGAGGGGAGTTTAACACCGGGGAGCTGTTTTTT
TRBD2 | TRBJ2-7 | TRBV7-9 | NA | CASSPSPTSGGLF | TGTGCCAGCAGCCCCTCCCCCACTAGCGGAGGACTCTTC
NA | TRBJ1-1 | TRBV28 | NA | CASSFMGAGAFF | TGTGCCAGCAGTTTCATGGGGGCAGGGGCTTTCTTT
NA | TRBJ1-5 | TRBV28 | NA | CASRPDRNQPQHF | TGTGCCAGCAGGCCGGACAGAAATCAGCCCCAGCATTTT
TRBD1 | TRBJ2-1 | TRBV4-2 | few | CASSQEAGQGEQFF | TGTGCCAGCAGCCAGGAAGCGGGACAGGGAGAGCAGTTCTTC
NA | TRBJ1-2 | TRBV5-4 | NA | CASSPGKGAGYTF | TGTGCCAGCAGTCCAGGGAAGGGCGCTGGCTACACCTTC
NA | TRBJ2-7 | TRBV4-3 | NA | CASPDRGGLFTEQYF | TGCGCCAGCCCCGATCGTGGGGGGCTATTTACAGAGCAGTACTTC
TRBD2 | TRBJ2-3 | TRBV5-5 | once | CASSFSGRPSTDTQYF | TGTGCCAGCAGCTTTAGCGGGAGGCCGAGCACAGATACGCAGTATTTT
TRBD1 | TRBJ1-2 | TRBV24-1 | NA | CATSDSRGQGNYGYTF | TGTGCCACCAGTGATTCCCGGGGACAGGGGAACTATGGCTACACCTTC